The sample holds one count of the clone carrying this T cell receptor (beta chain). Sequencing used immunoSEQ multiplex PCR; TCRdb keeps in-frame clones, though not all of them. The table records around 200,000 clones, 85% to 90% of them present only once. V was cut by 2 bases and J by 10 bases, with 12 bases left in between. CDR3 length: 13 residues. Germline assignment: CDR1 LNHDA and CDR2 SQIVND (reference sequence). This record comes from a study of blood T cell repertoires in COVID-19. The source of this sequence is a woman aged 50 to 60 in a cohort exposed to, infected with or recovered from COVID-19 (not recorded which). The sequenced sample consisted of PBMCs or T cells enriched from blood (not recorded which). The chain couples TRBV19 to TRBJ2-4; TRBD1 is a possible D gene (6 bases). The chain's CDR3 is CASSIFDRRIQYF. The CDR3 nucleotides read TGTGCCAGTAGTATATTTGACAGGAGAATTCAGTACTTC.